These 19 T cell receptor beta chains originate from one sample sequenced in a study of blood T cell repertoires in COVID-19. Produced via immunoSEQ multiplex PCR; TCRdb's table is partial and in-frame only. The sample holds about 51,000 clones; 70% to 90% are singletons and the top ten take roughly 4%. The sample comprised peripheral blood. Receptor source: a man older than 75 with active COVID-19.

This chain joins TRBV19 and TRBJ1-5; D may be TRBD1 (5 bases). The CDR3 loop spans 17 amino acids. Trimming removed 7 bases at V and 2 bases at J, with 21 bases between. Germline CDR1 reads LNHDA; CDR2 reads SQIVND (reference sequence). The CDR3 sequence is CASTTMVGQGGNQPQHF. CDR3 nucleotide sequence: TGTGCCAGTACTACTATGGTGGGCCAGGGCGGCAATCAGCCCCAGCATTTT.

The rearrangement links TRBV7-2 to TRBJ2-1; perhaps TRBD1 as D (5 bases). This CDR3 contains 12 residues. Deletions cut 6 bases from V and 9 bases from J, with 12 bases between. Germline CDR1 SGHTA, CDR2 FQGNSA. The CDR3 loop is CASSPRGFEQFF. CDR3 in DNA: TGTGCCAGCAGTCCAAGGGGCTTTGAGCAGTTCTTC.

CDR3 coding DNA: TGTGCCATCAATACGGGACAGGGGAATTCACCCCTCCACTTT. Translating gives CAINTGQGNSPLHF. The rearrangement joins TRBV10-3 to TRBJ1-6, with 10 bases that match TRBD1. CDR1 is ENHRY and CDR2 is SYGVKD in the germline V gene. After removal of 7 bases from V and 7 bases from J, the junction contained 4 bases not matched to a gene. The CDR3 contains 14 residues.

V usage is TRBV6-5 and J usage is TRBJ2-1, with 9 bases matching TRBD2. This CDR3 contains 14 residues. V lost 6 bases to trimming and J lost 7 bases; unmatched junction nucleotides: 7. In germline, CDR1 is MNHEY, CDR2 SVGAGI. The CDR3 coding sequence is TGTGCCAGCAGAGCCGGGACTAGCTCAAATGAGCAGTTCTTC. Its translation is CASRAGTSSNEQFF.

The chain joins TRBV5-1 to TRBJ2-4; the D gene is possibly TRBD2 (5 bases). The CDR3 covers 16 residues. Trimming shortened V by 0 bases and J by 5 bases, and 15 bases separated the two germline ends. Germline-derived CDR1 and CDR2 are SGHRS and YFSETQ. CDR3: CASSLGPLAGENIQYF. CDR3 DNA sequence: TGCGCCAGCAGCTTGGGGCCGTTGGCGGGCGAAAACATTCAGTACTTC.

CDR3 bases: TGTGCCAGCAGCCATGGACAGGCGGATCAGCCCCAGCATTTT. Translated: CASSHGQADQPQHF. The rearrangement joins TRBV3-1 (or the pseudogene TRBV3-2) to TRBJ1-5; 7 nucleotides line up with TRBD1. Per the germline V gene, CDR1 is LGHDT and CDR2 is YNNKEL (reference sequence). V lost 3 bases and J lost 5; bases outside the gene matches: 4. There are 14 residues in the CDR3.

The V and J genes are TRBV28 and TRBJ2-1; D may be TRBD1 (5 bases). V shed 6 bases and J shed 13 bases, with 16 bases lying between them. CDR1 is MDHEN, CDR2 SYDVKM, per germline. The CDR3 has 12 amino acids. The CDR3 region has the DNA TGTGCCAGCAGCAAGCCCCCAGGGCAACAGTTCTTC. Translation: CASSKPPGQQFF.

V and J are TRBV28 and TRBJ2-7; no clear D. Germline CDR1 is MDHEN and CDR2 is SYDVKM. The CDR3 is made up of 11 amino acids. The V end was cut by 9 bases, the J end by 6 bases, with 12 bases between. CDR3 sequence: CASSSVVEQYF. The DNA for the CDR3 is TGTGCCAGTTCCTCGGTCGTCGAGCAGTACTTC.

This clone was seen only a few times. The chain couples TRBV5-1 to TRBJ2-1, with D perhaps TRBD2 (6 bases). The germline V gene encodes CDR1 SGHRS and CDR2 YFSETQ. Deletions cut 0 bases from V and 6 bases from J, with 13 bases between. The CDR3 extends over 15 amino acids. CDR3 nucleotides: TGCGCCAGCAGCTTGGCCGGAGGGACCCGCAATGAGCAGTTCTTC. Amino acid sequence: CASSLAGGTRNEQFF. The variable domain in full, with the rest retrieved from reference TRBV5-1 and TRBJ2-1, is KAGVTQTPRYLIKTRGQQVTLSCSPISGHRSVSWYQQTPGQGLQFLFEYFSETQRNKGNFPGRFSGRQFSNSRSEMNVSTLELGDSALYLCASSLAGGTRNEQFFGPGTRLTVL.

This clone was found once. The DNA of the CDR3 is TGTGCCAGCAGCCAAGGACTTGAAGCCTACAATGAGCAGTTCTTC. This translates into CASSQGLEAYNEQFF. V and J are TRBV3-1 (or the pseudogene TRBV3-2) and TRBJ2-1; D ambiguous. CDR1 is LGHDT, CDR2 YNNKEL, per germline (reference sequence). The CDR3 loop spans 15 amino acids. Trimming stripped 1 base from V and 2 bases from J, with 9 bases between.

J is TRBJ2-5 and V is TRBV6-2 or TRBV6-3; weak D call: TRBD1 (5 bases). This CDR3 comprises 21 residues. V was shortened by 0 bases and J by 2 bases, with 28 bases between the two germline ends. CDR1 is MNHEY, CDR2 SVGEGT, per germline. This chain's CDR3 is CASSYSISPQDVPQAQETQYF. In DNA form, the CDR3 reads TGTGCCAGCAGTTACTCGATCTCGCCCCAAGATGTCCCACAGGCACAAGAGACCCAGTACTTC.

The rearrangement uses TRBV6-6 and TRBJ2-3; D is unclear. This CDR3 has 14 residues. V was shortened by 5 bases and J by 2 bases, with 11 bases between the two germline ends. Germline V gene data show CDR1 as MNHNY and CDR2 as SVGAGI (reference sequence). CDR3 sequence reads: CASSTPDITDTQYF. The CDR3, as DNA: TGTGCCAGCAGTACCCCAGACATCACAGATACGCAGTATTTT.

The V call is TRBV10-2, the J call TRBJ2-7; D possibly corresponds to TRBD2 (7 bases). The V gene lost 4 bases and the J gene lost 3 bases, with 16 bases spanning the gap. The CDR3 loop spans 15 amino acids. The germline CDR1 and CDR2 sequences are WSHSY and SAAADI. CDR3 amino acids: CASSVGGEGGYEQYF. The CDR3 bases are TGCGCCAGCAGTGTGGGTGGGGAGGGGGGCTACGAGCAGTACTTC.

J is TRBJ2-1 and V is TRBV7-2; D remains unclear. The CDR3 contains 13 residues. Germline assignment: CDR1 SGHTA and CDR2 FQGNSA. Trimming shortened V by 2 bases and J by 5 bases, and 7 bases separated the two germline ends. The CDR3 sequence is CASSLSQNNEQFF. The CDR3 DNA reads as TGTGCCAGCAGCTTATCACAGAACAATGAGCAGTTCTTC.

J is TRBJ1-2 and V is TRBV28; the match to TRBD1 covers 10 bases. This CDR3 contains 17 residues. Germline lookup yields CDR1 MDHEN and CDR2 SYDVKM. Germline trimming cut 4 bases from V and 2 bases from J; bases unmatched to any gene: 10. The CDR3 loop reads CASSWPTPGQGNYGYTF. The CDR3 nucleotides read TGTGCCAGCAGTTGGCCAACTCCGGGACAGGGGAACTATGGCTACACCTTC.

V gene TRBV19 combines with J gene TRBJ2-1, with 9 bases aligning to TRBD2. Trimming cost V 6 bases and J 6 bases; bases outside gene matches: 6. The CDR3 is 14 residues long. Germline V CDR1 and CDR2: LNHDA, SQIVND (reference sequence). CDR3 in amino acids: CASSSGLAINEQFF. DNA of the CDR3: TGTGCCAGTAGCTCCGGACTAGCGATCAATGAGCAGTTCTTC.

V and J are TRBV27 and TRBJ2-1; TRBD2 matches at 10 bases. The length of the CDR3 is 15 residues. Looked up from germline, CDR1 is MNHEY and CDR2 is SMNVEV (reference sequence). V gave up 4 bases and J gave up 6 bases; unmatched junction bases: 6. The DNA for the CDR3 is TGTGCCAGCAGTTCCACTAGCGGGAATGTCAATGAGCAGTTCTTC. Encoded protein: CASSSTSGNVNEQFF.

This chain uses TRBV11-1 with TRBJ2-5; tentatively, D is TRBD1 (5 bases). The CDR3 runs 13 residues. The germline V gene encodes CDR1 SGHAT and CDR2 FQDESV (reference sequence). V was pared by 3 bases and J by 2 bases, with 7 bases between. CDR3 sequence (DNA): TGTGCCAGCAGCTTTGCAGGGCAAGAGACCCAGTACTTC. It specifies CASSFAGQETQYF.

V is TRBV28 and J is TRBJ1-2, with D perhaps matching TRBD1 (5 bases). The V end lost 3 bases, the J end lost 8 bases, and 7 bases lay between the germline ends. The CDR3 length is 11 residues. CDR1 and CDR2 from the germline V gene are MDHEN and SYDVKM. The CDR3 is CASSFPGGYTF. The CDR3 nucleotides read TGTGCCAGCAGTTTCCCAGGGGGCTACACCTTC.